The TCR beta chain under discussion was sequenced for a study of shared clonotypes between healthy human individuals. As concerns this clone: In the same sample, other DNA sequences code for this CDR3.

The CDR3 totals 12 residues. The V end was cut by 0 bases, the J end by 10 bases, with 10 bases between. Germline CDR1 and CDR2: SGHTA and FQGNSA. Data came from immunoSEQ multiplex PCR; TCRdb stores just in-frame clones and leaves some out. The sample consists of some 1 million clones, about 75% of them appearing once. This chain uses TRBV7-2 with TRBJ2-7, with D perhaps TRBD2 (5 bases). This TCR was sampled from a man younger than 35 in good health. Input material: memory CD4+ T cells sorted from blood. The subset is: CD45RA-negative fraction. CDR3 amino acids: CASSLAVGEQYF. The CDR3 region has the DNA TGTGCCAGCAGCTTAGCTGTGGGAGAACAGTACTTC.